The TCR beta chain under discussion was sequenced for a study of blood T cell repertoires in COVID-19. Study summary: Italy, Spain and the United States were the sources of the convalescent and acute COVID-19 samples. PBMCs, B-cell-depleted T cells, or T cells were the source of the cDNA or gDNA that made up the material.

Under the authors' procedure: Reference gene primer amplification gave nucleated cell count estimates. Profiled with immunoSEQ multiplex PCR; TCRdb holds only in-frame clones, not every one. That table supplies the V and J calls and clone size; D and trimming were determined from the DNA. Among fewer than 300,000 clones listed, 80% to 85% were seen once. CDR3 length: 15 amino acids. Germline V gene sequence: CDR1 SGHVS, CDR2 FQNEAQ. J was trimmed by 10 bases and V by 2 bases; bases with no gene match: 10. This sequence was found in a person aged 65-85 years with COVID-19, enrolled during active disease. The sequenced material came from peripheral blood. The rearrangement joins TRBV7-8 to TRBJ2-1, with 8 bases that match TRBD2. This CDR3 is CASSLIAGSGGEQFF. The CDR3 coding sequence is TGTGCCAGCAGCTTAATCGCTGGGAGCGGGGGAGAGCAGTTCTTC.